These T cell receptor beta chains were read from a single sample in a study of shared clonotypes between healthy human individuals. Sequenced by immunoSEQ multiplex PCR; TCRdb stores in-frame clones only, minus some. The sample contains 600,000 to 750,000 clones, 55% to 75% of which appear only once. Sample: memory CD4+ T cells sorted from blood. The receptor source for this set is a woman in her thirties in good health. CDR3s include the opening cysteine and the closing phenylalanine or tryptophan. A D gene is named only where the DNA matches it firmly. Only part of the rows carry a size: once, few, many, or a class if the clone is expanded.

clone_size | j_call | v_call | d_call | cdr3_aa | cdr3_nt
- | TRBJ2-5 | TRBV30 | TRBD2 | CAWSVARESLAGQETQYF | TGTGCCTGGAGTGTAGCTCGAGAATCCCTAGCGGGACAAGAGACCCAGTACTTC
- | TRBJ2-1 | TRBV7-3 | TRBD1 | CASSRQGNYNEQFF | TGTGCCAGCAGCCGACAGGGTAATTACAATGAGCAGTTCTTC
once | TRBJ2-7 | TRBV7-2 | - | CASSLFPAAYEQYF | TGTGCCAGCAGCTTATTTCCCGCGGCCTACGAGCAGTACTTC
- | TRBJ1-5 | TRBV5-8 | - | CASSLANLAAWNHQPQHF | TGTGCCAGCAGCTTGGCCAATCTGGCGGCGTGGAACCATCAGCCCCAGCATTTT
- | TRBJ2-7 | TRBV6-1 | TRBD2 | CATSSGSSREQYF | TGTGCCACCTCTAGCGGGAGTTCTCGCGAGCAGTACTTC
- | TRBJ2-7 | TRBV11-3 | TRBD2 | CASSSSGTSDYEQYF | TGTGCCAGCAGCTCTTCCGGGACTAGCGACTACGAGCAGTACTTC
- | TRBJ2-5 | TRBV6-1 | - | CASSEGDRNQETQYF | TGTGCCAGCAGTGAAGGCGACAGGAACCAAGAGACCCAGTACTTC
few | TRBJ2-1 | TRBV9 | TRBD2 | CASSIAGGQVNEQFF | TGTGCCAGCAGCATAGCGGGAGGGCAGGTCAATGAGCAGTTCTTC
once | TRBJ2-7 | TRBV21-1 | - | CAPRRWEQYF | TGTGCCCCCCGGCGCTGGGAGCAGTACTTC
- | TRBJ1-1 | TRBV18 | - | CASSLEKTRNTEAFF | TGTGCCAGCTCACTAGAAAAAACAAGAAACACTGAAGCTTTCTTT
- | TRBJ1-2 | TRBV19 | TRBD1 | CASSLGQGDGYTF | TGTGCCAGTAGCTTGGGACAGGGTGACGGCTACACCTTC
- | TRBJ2-7 | TRBV30 | - | CAWSVISPSGYEQYF | TGTGCCTGGAGTGTCATAAGCCCTTCGGGCTACGAGCAGTACTTC
- | TRBJ2-7 | TRBV28 | TRBD1 | CASSPDRVYEQYF | TGTGCCAGCAGCCCCGACAGGGTCTACGAGCAGTACTTC
- | TRBJ1-5 | TRBV28 | - | CASLSLSADPPQHF | TGTGCCAGCTTGTCCCTGTCCGCAGATCCGCCCCAGCATTTT
few | TRBJ1-5 | TRBV28 | TRBD1 | CASSSQRDRVFGNQPQHF | TGTGCCAGCAGTTCGCAACGGGACAGGGTATTTGGCAATCAGCCCCAGCATTTT
- | TRBJ2-7 | TRBV28 | TRBD1 | CASSSGQGAREQYF | TGTGCCAGCAGTTCGGGACAGGGGGCAAGGGAGCAGTACTTC
- | TRBJ2-5 | TRBV4-1 | - | CASSQDDREEETQYF | TGCGCCAGCAGCCAAGACGACAGGGAGGAGGAGACCCAGTACTTC
- | TRBJ2-6 | TRBV5-1 | - | CASSLESRAPGANVLTF | TGCGCCAGCAGCTTGGAGTCTAGGGCGCCTGGGGCCAACGTCCTGACTTTC
- | TRBJ1-1 | TRBV7-2 | - | CASSSQRDTEAFF | TGTGCCAGCAGCTCGCAACGGGACACTGAAGCTTTCTTT
- | TRBJ2-1 | TRBV5-1 | - | CASTPPGPEQFF | TGCGCCAGCACCCCTCCGGGCCCGGAACAGTTCTTC
- | TRBJ2-7 | TRBV6-1 | - | CASSEGVRDYEQYF | TGTGCCAGCAGTGAGGGGGTAAGGGACTACGAGCAGTACTTC
- | TRBJ1-1 | TRBV29-1 | - | CSVEAPLNTEAFF | TGCAGCGTTGAAGCCCCCCTGAACACTGAAGCTTTCTTT
few | TRBJ2-5 | TRBV11-2 | TRBD1 | CASSLRGQIQYF | TGTGCCAGCAGCTTAAGGGGGCAAATCCAGTACTTC
few | TRBJ1-1 | TRBV28 | - | CASSLQTNEAFF | TGTGCCAGCAGTCTCCAAACGAATGAAGCTTTCTTT
- | TRBJ2-5 | TRBV20-1 | - | CSAAGQETQYF | TGCAGTGCTGCAGGGCAAGAGACCCAGTACTTC
once | TRBJ2-5 | TRBV5-4 | TRBD1 | CAGQDAAQETQYF | TGTGCCGGACAGGACGCCGCCCAAGAGACCCAGTACTTC
- | TRBJ2-7 | TRBV2 | TRBD2 | CASSDVGTSGKFSYEQYF | TGTGCCAGCAGTGACGTTGGTACTAGCGGGAAGTTCTCCTACGAGCAGTACTTC
- | TRBJ1-5 | TRBV19 | - | CASTPGHGQPQHF | TGTGCCAGTACCCCAGGGCATGGGCAGCCCCAGCATTTT
- | TRBJ1-4 | TRBV7-2 | - | CASSLGGTTNEKLFF | TGTGCCAGCAGCTTAGGGGGGACAACTAATGAAAAACTGTTTTTT
- | TRBJ2-3 | TRBV28 | TRBD2 | CASSPGLAGGDTDTQYF | TGTGCCAGCAGTCCAGGACTAGCGGGAGGGGACACAGATACGCAGTATTTT
- | TRBJ1-2 | TRBV19 | - | CASSPSQETGLRGYTF | TGTGCCAGTAGTCCTTCCCAAGAGACCGGCCTTCGAGGCTACACCTTC
- | TRBJ2-3 | TRBV29-1 | - | CSVTGTSWATDTQYF | TGCAGCGTTACCGGGACCTCGTGGGCCACAGATACGCAGTATTTT
many | TRBJ2-7 | TRBV23-1 | - | CASSWGLDPYEQYF | TGCGCCAGCAGTTGGGGACTGGATCCCTACGAGCAGTACTTC
- | TRBJ1-4 | TRBV18 | TRBD1 | CASSPETGLNEKLFF | TGTGCCAGCTCACCGGAGACAGGGCTTAATGAAAAACTGTTTTTT
- | TRBJ2-3 | TRBV2 | - | CASSEGGDTQYF | TGTGCCAGCAGTGAAGGGGGGGATACGCAGTATTTT
many | TRBJ1-5 | TRBV7-2 | - | CASSLETLSNQPQHF | TGTGCCAGCAGCTTGGAAACCCTCAGCAATCAGCCCCAGCATTTT
- | TRBJ2-3 | TRBV9 | - | CASSVVGDTQYF | TGTGCCAGCAGCGTAGTTGGAGATACGCAGTATTTT
few | TRBJ1-1 | TRBV6-5 | TRBD1 | CASSYSQGETEAFF | TGTGCCAGCAGTTACTCCCAGGGGGAGACTGAAGCTTTCTTT
- | TRBJ2-3 | TRBV6-1 | TRBD1 | CASIIGGTGADTQYF | TGTGCCAGCATCATTGGGGGGACAGGGGCAGATACGCAGTATTTT
few | TRBJ1-2 | TRBV30 | TRBD1 | CARLSTGGINYGYTF | TGTGCCCGACTCTCGACAGGGGGCATTAACTATGGCTACACCTTC
- | TRBJ1-2 | TRBV9 | - | CASSVGENYGYTF | TGTGCCAGCAGCGTAGGGGAGAACTATGGCTACACCTTC
- | TRBJ1-1 | TRBV2 | - | CASSERGGTEAFF | TGTGCCAGCAGTGAACGCGGAGGCACTGAAGCTTTCTTT
- | TRBJ1-2 | TRBV11-2 | - | CASSPQDLGSYGYTF | TGTGCCAGCAGCCCCCAGGACCTAGGGAGCTATGGCTACACCTTC
- | TRBJ1-3 | TRBV11-2 | - | CASSREADTIYF | TGTGCCAGCAGCCGGGAGGCTGACACCATATATTTT
- | TRBJ1-6 | TRBV28 | - | CASSPHTKSGTRNSPLHF | TGTGCCAGCAGTCCCCACACAAAATCCGGGACAAGAAATTCACCCCTCCACTTT
- | TRBJ1-1 | TRBV5-1 | - | CASSSQGLNTEAFF | TGCGCCAGCAGCTCCCAAGGACTGAACACTGAAGCTTTCTTT
- | TRBJ2-5 | TRBV11-2 | TRBD1 | CASNLARGQQETQYF | TGTGCCAGCAACTTAGCCCGGGGACAGCAAGAGACCCAGTACTTC
- | TRBJ2-2 | TRBV7-2 | - | CASSLGWDTGELFF | TGTGCCAGCAGCCTAGGTTGGGACACCGGGGAGCTGTTTTTT
- | TRBJ1-2 | TRBV7-9 | TRBD1 | CASSSGQGRGYTF | TGTGCCAGCAGCTCGGGACAGGGTCGAGGCTACACCTTC
- | TRBJ2-1 | TRBV6-6 | - | CASNKRRGEQFF | TGTGCCAGCAATAAAAGGCGGGGTGAGCAGTTCTTC
few | TRBJ2-7 | TRBV5-6 | - | CASSRPFAYEQYF | TGTGCCAGCAGCCGCCCCTTCGCCTACGAGCAGTACTTC
- | TRBJ2-7 | TRBV10-2 | TRBD1 | CASSLPGQMSYEQYF | TGCGCCAGCAGTCTACCGGGACAGATGTCCTACGAGCAGTACTTC
few | TRBJ2-7 | TRBV27 | - | CASKSGSGSGYEQYF | TGTGCCAGCAAATCGGGTTCAGGGTCTGGCTACGAGCAGTACTTC
- | TRBJ1-1 | TRBV28 | - | CASRNTGNTEAFF | TGTGCCAGCAGGAATACGGGGAACACTGAAGCTTTCTTT
- | TRBJ1-4 | TRBV6-6 | - | CASSPGAGEEKLFF | TGTGCCAGCAGCCCCGGAGCGGGGGAAGAAAAACTGTTTTTT